This is a list of T cell receptor beta chains from one sample in a study of neurological immune-mediated disorders. TCRdb redid the calling of the 5' RACE reads with MiXCR, one entry per CDR3 protein. The sample consists of about 50,000 distinct CDR3 sequences, about a tenth of them appearing once. The material sequenced was PBMCs. These receptors originate from a man between 65 and 85 years old with HTLV-1-associated myelopathy (HAM/TSP). CDR3s include the opening cysteine and the closing phenylalanine or tryptophan. The order of the fields is D gene, J gene, clone size, V gene, CDR3 DNA, CDR3 protein. D genes are given only for firm matches. Clone size is given as once, few, many, or a class for an expanded clone.

D: NA
J: TRBJ2-7
size: many
V: TRBV5-1
DNA: TGCGCCAGCAGCTTGGGACAGAGATACGAGCAGTACTTC
CDR3: CASSLGQRYEQYF

D: TRBD1
J: TRBJ2-7
size: many
V: TRBV7-2
DNA: TGTGCCAGCAGCCCCGGACAGGGATCCCTCGAGCAGTACTTC
CDR3: CASSPGQGSLEQYF

D: TRBD1
J: TRBJ1-3
size: many
V: TRBV5-1
DNA: TGCGCCAGCAGCTTTTCCGGGACAGGGGGAGGAAACACCATATATTTT
CDR3: CASSFSGTGGGNTIYF

D: NA
J: TRBJ2-1
size: many
V: TRBV20-1
DNA: TGCAGTGCTCAGCCGGAAGTAGGGGATGAGCAGTTCTTC
CDR3: CSAQPEVGDEQFF

D: NA
J: TRBJ1-1
size: many
V: TRBV12-3/TRBV12-4
DNA: TGTGCCAGCAGTTTGTGGGGTTGGGACACTGAAGCTTTCTTT
CDR3: CASSLWGWDTEAFF

D: NA
J: TRBJ1-6
size: many
V: TRBV28
DNA: TGTGCCAGCAGTTGGAGATCCTTTTCACCCCTCCACTTT
CDR3: CASSWRSFSPLHF

D: TRBD2
J: TRBJ2-2
size: few
V: TRBV6-2/TRBV6-3
DNA: TGTGCCAGCAGTATAGGACTAGCGGGATACACCGGGGAGCTGTTTTTT
CDR3: CASSIGLAGYTGELFF

D: TRBD1
J: TRBJ1-1
size: few
V: TRBV28
DNA: TGTGCCAGCAGTTTATCCCGGGACAGCCGTGAAGCTTTCTTT
CDR3: CASSLSRDSREAFF

D: TRBD2
J: TRBJ2-1
size: medium-sized
V: TRBV3-1
DNA: TGTGCCAGCAGCCAAGGAGGGACTAGGTCTAATGAGCAGTTCTTC
CDR3: CASSQGGTRSNEQFF

D: NA
J: TRBJ2-1
size: many
V: TRBV28
DNA: TGTGCCAGCAGTTACAACAACAGGGCTGAGCAGTTCTTC
CDR3: CASSYNNRAEQFF

D: NA
J: TRBJ1-6
size: many
V: TRBV3-1
DNA: TGTGCCAGCAGCCAAGGGGTTCGGTCACCCCTCCACTTT
CDR3: CASSQGVRSPLHF

D: NA
J: TRBJ2-7
size: many
V: TRBV20-1
DNA: TGCAGTGCTAGAGAATGGACAGAGTACGAGCAGTACTTC
CDR3: CSAREWTEYEQYF